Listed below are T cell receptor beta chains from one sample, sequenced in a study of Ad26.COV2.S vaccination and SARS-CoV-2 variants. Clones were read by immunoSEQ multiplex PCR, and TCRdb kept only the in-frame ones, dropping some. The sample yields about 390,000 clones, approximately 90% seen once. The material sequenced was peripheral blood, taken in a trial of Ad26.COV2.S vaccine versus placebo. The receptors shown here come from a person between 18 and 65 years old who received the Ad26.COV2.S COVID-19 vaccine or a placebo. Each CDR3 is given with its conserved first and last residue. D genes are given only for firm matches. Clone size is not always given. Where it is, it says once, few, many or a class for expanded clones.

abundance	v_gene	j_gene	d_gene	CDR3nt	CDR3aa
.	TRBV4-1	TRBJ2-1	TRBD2	TGCGCCAGCAGTACCCAGCGGGGGGGCTACAATGAGCAGTTCTTC	CASSTQRGGYNEQFF
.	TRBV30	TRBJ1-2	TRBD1	TGTGCCTGGAGTGTATTGGACAGGGCCTACACCTTC	CAWSVLDRAYTF
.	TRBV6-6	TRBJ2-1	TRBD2	TGTGCCAGCAGTGCCACTAGCGGGGGCACCCTCTTCTTC	CASSATSGGTLFF
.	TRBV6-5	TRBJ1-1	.	TGTGCCAGCAGTCTAGACTTGAACACTGAAGCTTTCTTT	CASSLDLNTEAFF
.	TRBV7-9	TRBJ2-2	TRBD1	TGTGCCAGCAGCTATGACAGGGGGATGAACACCGGGGAGCTGTTTTTT	CASSYDRGMNTGELFF
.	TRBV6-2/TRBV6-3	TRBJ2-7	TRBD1	TGTGCCAGCAGTTTCAACAGGGGCGGCGACGAGCAGTACTTC	CASSFNRGGDEQYF
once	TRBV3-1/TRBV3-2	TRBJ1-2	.	TGTGCCAGCAGCCAACAACCCGCAGGGGTATATGGCTACACCTTC	CASSQQPAGVYGYTF
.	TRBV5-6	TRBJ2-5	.	TGTGCCAGCAGCTTGTTAGGGGCGGGGGAGACCCAGTACTTC	CASSLLGAGETQYF
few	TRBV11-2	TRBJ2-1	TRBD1	TGTGCCAGCAGCTTAGAGGGGACAGGGAGTAATGAGCAGTTCTTC	CASSLEGTGSNEQFF
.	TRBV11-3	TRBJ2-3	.	TGTGCCAGCAGCCAACCGGGACCCCCGACCAGCACAGATACGCAGTATTTT	CASSQPGPPTSTDTQYF
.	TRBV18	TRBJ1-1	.	TGTGCCAGCTCACCACTTGCGAACACTGAAGCTTTCTTT	CASSPLANTEAFF
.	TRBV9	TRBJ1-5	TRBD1	TGTGCCAGCAGCGCGGGACAGGGGAGCAATCAGCCCCAGCATTTT	CASSAGQGSNQPQHF
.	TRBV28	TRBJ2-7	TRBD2	TGTGCCAGCAGAAGCGGGAGCTCCTACGAGCAGTACTTC	CASRSGSSYEQYF
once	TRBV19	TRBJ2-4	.	TGTGCCAGTAGTATCGCCGACGGATACAAAAACATTCAGTACTTC	CASSIADGYKNIQYF
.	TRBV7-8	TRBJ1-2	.	TGTGCCAGCAGCTTGGGGAGGGCGGAGGGCTACACCTTC	CASSLGRAEGYTF
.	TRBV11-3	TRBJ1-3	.	TGTGCCAGCAGCTTAGGCAGGGTGAAGTTCGTTTTTTCTGGAAACACCATATATTTT	CASSLGRVKFVFSGNTIYF
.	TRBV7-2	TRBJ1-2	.	TGTGCCAGCAGCTCAAGGACGGGGCCTAACTATGGCTACACCTTC	CASSSRTGPNYGYTF
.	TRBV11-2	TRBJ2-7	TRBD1	TGTGCCAGCAGCTGGGACAGCTACGAGCAGTACTTC	CASSWDSYEQYF
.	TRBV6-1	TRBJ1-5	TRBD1	TGTGCCAGCAGTGAACCGTTGACAGGGGGCCAATTGTGGGCCCAGCATTTT	CASSEPLTGGQLWAQHF
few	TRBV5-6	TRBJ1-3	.	TGTGCCAGCAGCTTGGCCAAGGGATGGGACTCTGGAAACACCATATATTTT	CASSLAKGWDSGNTIYF
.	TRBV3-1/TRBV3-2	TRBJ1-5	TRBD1	TGTGCCAGCAGCCCGGACAGGATCAATCAGCCCCAGCATTTT	CASSPDRINQPQHF
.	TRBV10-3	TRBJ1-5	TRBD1	TGTGCCATCCGACCGACAGGGGCTCAGCCCCAGCATTTT	CAIRPTGAQPQHF
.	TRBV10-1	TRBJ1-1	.	TGCGCCAGCATGGACACGCCGAACACTGAAGCTTTCTTT	CASMDTPNTEAFF
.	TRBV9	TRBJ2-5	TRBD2	TGTGCCAGCAGCCCATTAGCGGGGGGGCTATTGGGAGAGACCCAGTACTTC	CASSPLAGGLLGETQYF
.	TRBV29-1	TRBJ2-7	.	TGCAGCGTTGAAACTCGAACCTACGAGCAGTACTTC	CSVETRTYEQYF
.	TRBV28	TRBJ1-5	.	TGTGCCAGCATTGGGGTAGCCCCCAATCAGCCCCAGCATTTT	CASIGVAPNQPQHF
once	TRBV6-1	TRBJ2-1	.	TGTGCCAGCAGTGGGGGAAGCGGCCGCTATAACAATGAGCAGTTCTTC	CASSGGSGRYNNEQFF
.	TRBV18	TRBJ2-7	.	TGTGCCAGCTCACCCCGGGACGGTTCCTACGAGCAGTACTTC	CASSPRDGSYEQYF
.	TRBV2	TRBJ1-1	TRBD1	TGTGCCAGCAGCGGGGACAGGGGGTCGATGGTGGAAGCTTTCTTT	CASSGDRGSMVEAFF
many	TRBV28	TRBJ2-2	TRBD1	TGTGCCAGCAGTTTCCACGGACAGGGGTCAAACACCGGGGAGCTGTTTTTT	CASSFHGQGSNTGELFF
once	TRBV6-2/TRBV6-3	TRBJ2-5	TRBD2	TGTGCCAGCAGTACTCACCAGGGACTAGCGGGACAAGAGACCCAGTACTTC	CASSTHQGLAGQETQYF
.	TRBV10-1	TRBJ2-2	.	TGCGCCAGCAGTGAGTCGCAGGGGGGCACCGGGGAGCTGTTTTTT	CASSESQGGTGELFF
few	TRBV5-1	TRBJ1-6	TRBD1	TGCGCCAGCAGCTCGTGGACAGGGGAAGATTCACCCCTCCACTTT	CASSSWTGEDSPLHF
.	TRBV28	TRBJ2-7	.	TGTGCCAGCAAGGGGGGGGAGGTAGAGGCCTACGAGCAGTACTTC	CASKGGEVEAYEQYF
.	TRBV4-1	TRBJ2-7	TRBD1	TGCGCCAGCAGCCACGTGGGACAGAGGTCATACGAGCAGTACTTC	CASSHVGQRSYEQYF
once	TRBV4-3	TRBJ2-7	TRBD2	TGCGCCAGCAGCCAAGAACTAGCGGGGGGCATATACGAGCAGTACTTC	CASSQELAGGIYEQYF
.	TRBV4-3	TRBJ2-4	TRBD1	TGCGCCAGCAGCCATCTTTCCCTGACAGGGAAGGGAGAAAACATTCAGTACTTC	CASSHLSLTGKGENIQYF
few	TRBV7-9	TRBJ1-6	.	TGTGCCAGCAGCCTAATAGTTGGCGGCAGGGTTTATAATTCACCCCTCCACTTT	CASSLIVGGRVYNSPLHF
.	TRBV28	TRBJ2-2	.	TGTGCCAGCAGTTTAGACGTGGCCACCGGGGAGCTGTTTTTT	CASSLDVATGELFF
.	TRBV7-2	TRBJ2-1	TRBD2	TGTGCCAGCAGCTTCGGAGGGACTAGCGGGGACAATGAGCAGTTCTTC	CASSFGGTSGDNEQFF
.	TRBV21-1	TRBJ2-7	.	TGTGCCAGCAGGATGTTTGGGTGGGCCTCCTACGAGCAGTACTTC	CASRMFGWASYEQYF
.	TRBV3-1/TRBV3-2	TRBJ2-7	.	TGTGCCAGCAGCCAAGTTCACCCCTCAACGATGCGGGAGCAGTACTTC	CASSQVHPSTMREQYF
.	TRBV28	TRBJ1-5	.	TGTGCCAGCAGTCCCCCGGGCCAGGGGTATCAGCCCCAGCATTTT	CASSPPGQGYQPQHF
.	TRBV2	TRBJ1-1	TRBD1	TGTGCCAGCAGTTTGACAGGGTTGAACACTGAAGCTTTCTTT	CASSLTGLNTEAFF